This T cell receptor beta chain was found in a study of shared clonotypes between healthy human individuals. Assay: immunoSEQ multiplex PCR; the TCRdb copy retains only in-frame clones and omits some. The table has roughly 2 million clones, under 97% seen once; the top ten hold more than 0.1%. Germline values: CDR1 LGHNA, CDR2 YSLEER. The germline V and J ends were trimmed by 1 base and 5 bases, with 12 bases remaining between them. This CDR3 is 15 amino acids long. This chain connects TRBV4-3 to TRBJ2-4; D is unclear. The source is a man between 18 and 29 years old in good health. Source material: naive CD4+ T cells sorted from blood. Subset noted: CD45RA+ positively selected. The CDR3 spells CASSQGLLVENIQYF. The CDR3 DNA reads TGCGCCAGCAGCCAAGGACTGCTGGTTGAAAACATTCAGTACTTC.